The entry below describes one TCR beta chain. The antigen is unknown. The data were taken from a study of CD8+CD57+ T cells in acquired aplastic anemia. Study context: Sorted CD4+ and CD8+ cells gave an average of about 3.4 ug of DNA.

Genomic DNA was employed as the template in profiling TCR beta VDJ and CDR3. Each CDR3 protein is one row after TCRdb ran MiXCR on the reads. Of hundreds of thousands of distinct CDR3 sequences listed, more than 25% are singletons. Notes on the study in general: Found in both controls and patients were around 31 CD8+ CDR3 sequences.

This CDR3 contains 14 residues. Germline trimming cut 4 bases from V and 5 bases from J; bases unmatched to any gene: 8. CDR1 is DFQATT, CDR2 SNEGSKA, per germline (reference sequence). CD8+CD57+ cell expansion had been shown by flow cytometry in patients chosen for sequencing. Each patient carried a diagnosis of severe acquired aplastic anemia. The TCR originated in a human donor with aplastic anemia. The sample taken for sequencing was sorted CD4+, CD8+, or CD8+CD57+ T cells (not recorded which) from PBMCs. This chain joins TRBV20-1 and TRBJ1-1, with TRBD1 matching 9 bases. The CDR3 is CSANKGTGWTEAFF. Here the CDR3 DNA reads TGCAGTGCTAACAAAGGGACAGGGTGGACTGAAGCTTTCTTT.